This T cell receptor beta chain was sequenced for a study of STAT5B mutations in CD4+ large granular lymphocyte leukemia. There are 17 residues in the CDR3. The germline V gene encodes CDR1 MNHEY and CDR2 SMNVEV (reference sequence). V shed 8 bases and J shed 3 bases, with 23 bases lying between them. Clones were sequenced by immunoSEQ multiplex PCR, and TCRdb holds only the in-frame ones, with some missing. The repertoire holds tens of thousands of clones, more than 65% seen once, with around 1.9% in the top ten. The J gene is TRBJ1-3, the V gene TRBV27; D is unresolved. The specimen sequenced was CD4+ T cells from blood buffy coats. The source is a human donor in good health. This chain's CDR3 is CASSQRQVGLSGNTIYF. CDR3 in DNA: TGTGCCAGCTCGCAACGCCAGGTTGGCCTTAGTGGAAACACCATATATTTT.